The rows below give T cell receptor beta chains drawn from one sample of a study of human T cells and chemical hapten exposure. TCRdb reprocessed the RACE reads with MiXCR, giving one entry per CDR3 protein. The sample includes under 90,000 distinct CDR3 sequences, under 10% of them seen just once. The sequenced sample was whole blood. All receptors derive from a male donor in good health. Some clones in this sample may be carry-over from other donors' samples. Both conserved end residues are part of each CDR3. Only part of the rows carry a size: once, few, many, or a class if the clone is expanded.

CASSLAAFEGGYGGELFF | few | TRBJ2-2 | TRBV12-3/TRBV12-4
CASRYRGQGTEAFF | - | TRBJ1-1 | TRBV6-5
CASSSFSGYEQYF | many | TRBJ2-7 | TRBV6-5
CSARPTSHEQYF | many | TRBJ2-7 | TRBV20-1
CASSPVGFRRGYSNQPQHF | few | TRBJ1-5 | TRBV5-8
CASSQRQGSVQPQHF | few | TRBJ1-5 | TRBV12-3/TRBV12-4
CASSLGAQQNTEAFF | few | TRBJ1-1 | TRBV7-3
CASSRTVDTGELFF | few | TRBJ2-2 | TRBV7-2
CASSLKFGQPQHF | many | TRBJ1-5 | TRBV6-2/TRBV6-3
CASSLKFPSYGYTF | - | TRBJ1-2 | TRBV7-2
CASSQAGTGATNEKLFF | many | TRBJ1-4 | TRBV4-2
CASSYSYTGELFF | few | TRBJ2-2 | TRBV6-2/TRBV6-3
CASSGGRAGNIQYF | many | TRBJ2-4 | TRBV12-3/TRBV12-4
CATSNSGRARDEQFF | many | TRBJ2-1 | TRBV15
CSARGGTGGTEAFF | few | TRBJ1-1 | TRBV20-1
CAISDGTGGTDTQYF | - | TRBJ2-3 | TRBV10-3
CASSLGVTASNTEAFF | - | TRBJ1-1 | TRBV11-1
CASSGTSETQYF | few | TRBJ2-5 | TRBV2
CASSLDQREFGDTQYF | few | TRBJ2-3 | TRBV11-2
CASSPYSGRTDTQYF | many | TRBJ2-3 | TRBV14
CASSSGQEHQPQHF | few | TRBJ1-5 | TRBV27
CASSLRGGPDNEQFF | - | TRBJ2-1 | TRBV11-1
CASSWGRGNEQYF | few | TRBJ2-7 | TRBV6-5